This entry describes one TCR beta chain. CDR3 size: 15 residues. The germline CDR1 and CDR2 sequences are SGHRS and YFSETQ. V lost 4 bases, J lost 9 bases, and 16 bases stayed unmatched. This sample is drawn from a study of PD-1 blockade in mismatch repair-deficient tumors. Study overall: Enrolled about 2013-2016, patients had progressing, pretreated mismatch repair-deficient cancers of approximately 13 types.

Measured with immunoSEQ multiplex PCR; TCRdb has only the in-frame clones, and not every one. The sample holds about 34,000 clones, approximately 84% seen once. V and J are TRBV5-1 and TRBJ2-7, with 7 bases identical to TRBD2. This material consisted of PBMCs, taken approximately 6 weeks after starting pembrolizumab. The TCR originated in an adult with mismatch repair-deficient cancer. In DNA form, the CDR3 reads TGCGCCAGCAGCCCGGAGGGTTTTGCGGGAGACGGGCAGTACTTC. Amino acid sequence: CASSPEGFAGDGQYF.